This passage covers 3 T cell receptor beta chains from one sample sequenced in a study of CD8+ T cells in alopecia areata. In each case, RNA was isolated and then reverse transcribed into cDNA as the sequencing template. Profiled with immunoSEQ multiplex PCR; TCRdb holds only in-frame clones, not every one. Of roughly 200,000 clones in the sample, under 40% were seen once. Treatment noted: oral pan-JAK inhibitor, 5-10 mg twice daily. The input for sequencing was CD4+ T cells sorted from blood, taken around week 34, from a patient treated with tofacitinib. The source of these receptors is a human donor with alopecia areata.

This clone was observed at least ten times. V gene TRBV2 combines with J gene TRBJ2-5, with D hard to call. Trimming cost V 1 base and J 1 base, with 7 bases left between them. Looked up from germline, CDR1 is SNHLY and CDR2 is FYNNEI. The CDR3 consists of 14 residues. The CDR3: CASSEEIGQETQYF. As DNA, the CDR3 is TGTGCCAGCAGTGAAGAGATTGGCCAAGAGACCCAGTACTTC.

V is TRBV7-2 and J is TRBJ1-5; D uncertain. Trimming pared 3 bases from V and 4 bases from J, leaving 7 bases between. This CDR3 contains 13 residues. Germline lookup yields CDR1 SGHTA and CDR2 FQGNSA. The CDR3 DNA follows: TGTGCCAGCAGCTTGGGAGTAAATCAGCCCCAGCATTTT. Protein sequence: CASSLGVNQPQHF. The full variable domain, rest sourced from reference TRBV7-2 and TRBJ1-5, is GAGVSQSPSNKVTEKGKDVELRCDPISGHTALYWYRQSLGQGLEFLIYFQGNSAPDKSGLPSDRFSAERTGGSVSTLTIQRTQQEDSAVYLCASSLGVNQPQHFGDGTRLSIL.

Only a few counts were recorded for this clone. This chain links TRBV7-9 with TRBJ1-3; D unclear. The CDR3 contains 14 residues. V was pared by 1 base and J by 4 bases, with 8 bases between. Germline CDR1 reads SEHNR; CDR2 reads FQNEAQ (reference sequence). CDR3 amino acids: CASSLETLGNTIYF. For the CDR3, the DNA is TGTGCCAGCAGCTTAGAGACTCTCGGAAACACCATATATTTT.